This paragraph reports one T cell receptor (beta chain). The antigen is unknown. This CDR3 has 14 residues. Trimming took off 5 bases at V and 8 bases at J, with 16 bases between the two ends. Germline V gene sequence: CDR1 SGHNT, CDR2 YENEEA. The sample belongs to a study of OX40 agonist ivuxolimab in advanced cancers. General study results and limits: Antigen specificity was not determined for the expanded peripheral T cells. Expanded clones belonging to CD8+ T cells outnumbered, on average, those of CD4+.

Sequencing was performed with immunoSEQ multiplex PCR; in TCRdb, only in-frame clones are kept and a portion is missing. The sample yields over 55,000 clones, approximately 90% seen once. The TCR originated in an adult with an advanced solid tumor such as melanoma, head and neck, liver or kidney cancer. Here the sequenced sample was CD4+ or CD8+ T cells sorted from blood, taken in a trial of the OX40 agonist ivuxolimab. The chain has TRBV11-3 and TRBJ2-1, with D possibly matching TRBD2 (6 bases). The CDR3 region is CASSPGGLFDEQFF. In DNA, the CDR3 is TGTGCCAGCAGCCCCGGGGGTTTATTCGATGAGCAGTTCTTC.